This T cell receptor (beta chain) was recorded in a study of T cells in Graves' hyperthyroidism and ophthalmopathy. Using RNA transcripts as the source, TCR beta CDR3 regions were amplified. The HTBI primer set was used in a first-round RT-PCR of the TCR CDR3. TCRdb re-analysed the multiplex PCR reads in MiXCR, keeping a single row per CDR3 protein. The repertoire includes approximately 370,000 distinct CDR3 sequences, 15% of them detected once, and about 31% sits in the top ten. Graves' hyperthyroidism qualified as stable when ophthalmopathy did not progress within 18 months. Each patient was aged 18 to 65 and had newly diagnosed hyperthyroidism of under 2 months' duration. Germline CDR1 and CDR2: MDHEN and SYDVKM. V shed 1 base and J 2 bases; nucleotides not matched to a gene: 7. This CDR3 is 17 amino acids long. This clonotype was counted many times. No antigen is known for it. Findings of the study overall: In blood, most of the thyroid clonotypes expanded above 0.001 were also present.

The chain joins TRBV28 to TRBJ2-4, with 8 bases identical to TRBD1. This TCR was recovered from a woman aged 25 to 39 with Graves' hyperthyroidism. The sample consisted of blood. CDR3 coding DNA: TGTGCCAGCAGTTTATCCTCAGGGGGCTTGTCCAAAAACATTCAGTACTTC. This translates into CASSLSSGGLSKNIQYF. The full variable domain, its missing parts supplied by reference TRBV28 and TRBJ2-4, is DVKVTQSSRYLVKRTGEKVFLECVQDMDHENMFWYRQDPGLGLRLIYFSYDVKMKEKGDIPEGYSVSREKKERFSLILESASTNQTSMYLCASSLSSGGLSKNIQYFGAGTRLSVL.